The rows below give T cell receptor beta chains drawn from one sample of a study of T cells in Graves' hyperthyroidism and ophthalmopathy. TCRdb reanalysed the multiplex PCR reads using MiXCR and keeps one entry per CDR3 protein. The sample has roughly 740,000 distinct CDR3 sequences, approximately 16% seen once. Sequenced input: blood. These receptors were taken from a man aged 18 to 30 with Graves' hyperthyroidism. Both conserved end residues are part of each CDR3. The order of the fields is CDR3 protein, CDR3 DNA, D gene, J gene, clone size, V gene. The D gene is left open where the match is weak. Not all rows give a size; the values are once, few, many and, for expanded clones, a class.

CDR3aa: CASSNAIPGAQFFYNEQFF
CDR3nt: TGTGCCAGCAGCAATGCTATTCCCGGGGCCCAGTTTTTCTACAATGAGCAGTTCTTC
d_gene: -
j_gene: TRBJ2-1
abundance: few
v_gene: TRBV3-1

CDR3aa: CSARFGGRAFF
CDR3nt: TGCAGTGCTAGGTTCGGGGGCAGAGCTTTCTTT
d_gene: -
j_gene: TRBJ1-1
abundance: -
v_gene: TRBV20-1

CDR3aa: CASRGRGRSEQYF
CDR3nt: TGTGCCAGCAGGGGCAGGGGACGGTCCGAGCAGTACTTC
d_gene: -
j_gene: TRBJ2-7
abundance: few
v_gene: TRBV6-1

CDR3aa: CASSPHSGRSAGELFF
CDR3nt: TGTGCCAGCAGCCCCCATAGCGGGAGGTCGGCCGGGGAGCTGTTTTTT
d_gene: TRBD2
j_gene: TRBJ2-2
abundance: -
v_gene: TRBV7-3

CDR3aa: CASSVTHLAGSSTDTQYF
CDR3nt: TGTGCCAGCAGCGTGACCCACTTAGCGGGATCTAGCACAGATACGCAGTATTTT
d_gene: TRBD2
j_gene: TRBJ2-3
abundance: -
v_gene: TRBV9

CDR3aa: CSARDLGPVDTEAFF
CDR3nt: TGCAGTGCTAGAGATCTTGGCCCCGTGGACACTGAAGCTTTCTTT
d_gene: -
j_gene: TRBJ1-1
abundance: few
v_gene: TRBV20-1

CDR3aa: CASSFQGTGANVLTF
CDR3nt: TGTGCCAGCAGTTTCCAGGGGACCGGGGCCAACGTCCTGACTTTC
d_gene: -
j_gene: TRBJ2-6
abundance: many
v_gene: TRBV5-1

CDR3aa: CASSRDRLSYEQYF
CDR3nt: TGTGCCAGCAGCCGAGACAGGCTCTCCTACGAGCAGTACTTC
d_gene: -
j_gene: TRBJ2-7
abundance: -
v_gene: TRBV6-2/TRBV6-3

CDR3aa: CSATPGSSGSLRNEQFF
CDR3nt: TGCAGTGCTACTCCAGGCTCTAGCGGGAGTCTGAGGAATGAGCAGTTCTTC
d_gene: TRBD2
j_gene: TRBJ2-1
abundance: -
v_gene: TRBV20-1

CDR3aa: CASRSDGRPSTYYEQYF
CDR3nt: TGTGCCAGCCGGAGTGACGGAAGGCCATCCACCTACTACGAGCAGTACTTC
d_gene: -
j_gene: TRBJ2-7
abundance: few
v_gene: TRBV6-1

CDR3aa: CSAARGPRSNTEAFF
CDR3nt: TGCAGTGCCGCCCGCGGGCCAAGGAGCAACACTGAAGCTTTCTTT
d_gene: -
j_gene: TRBJ1-1
abundance: -
v_gene: TRBV20-1

CDR3aa: CASSLGGQFDEQFF
CDR3nt: TGTGCCAGCAGCTTAGGAGGACAGTTCGATGAGCAGTTCTTC
d_gene: -
j_gene: TRBJ2-1
abundance: many
v_gene: TRBV11-2

CDR3aa: CASSSEVGSQETQYF
CDR3nt: TGTGCCAGCAGTTCGGAAGTGGGCAGCCAAGAGACCCAGTACTTC
d_gene: -
j_gene: TRBJ2-5
abundance: many
v_gene: TRBV6-5

CDR3aa: CSVRGPSTDTQYF
CDR3nt: TGCAGCGTCCGCGGGCCAAGCACAGATACGCAGTATTTT
d_gene: -
j_gene: TRBJ2-3
abundance: few
v_gene: TRBV29-1

CDR3aa: CASSLGVRSPQHF
CDR3nt: TGTGCCAGCAGTTTGGGGGTTCGATCGCCCCAGCATTTT
d_gene: -
j_gene: TRBJ1-5
abundance: many
v_gene: TRBV28

CDR3aa: CASSPHTSEQYF
CDR3nt: TGTGCCAGCAGCCCCCACACGTCCGAGCAGTACTTC
d_gene: -
j_gene: TRBJ2-7
abundance: -
v_gene: TRBV6-2/TRBV6-3

CDR3aa: CSAVRGQETQYF
CDR3nt: TGCAGTGCGGTTAGGGGGCAAGAGACCCAGTACTTC
d_gene: -
j_gene: TRBJ2-5
abundance: -
v_gene: TRBV20-1

CDR3aa: CASQGPYTEAFF
CDR3nt: TGTGCCAGCCAGGGACCGTACACTGAAGCTTTCTTT
d_gene: -
j_gene: TRBJ1-1
abundance: many
v_gene: TRBV11-3

CDR3aa: CASSLAGGGIETQYF
CDR3nt: TGTGCCAGCAGCTTGGCGGGAGGAGGAATAGAGACCCAGTACTTC
d_gene: TRBD2
j_gene: TRBJ2-5
abundance: many
v_gene: TRBV5-6

CDR3aa: CASTWTAPGSRELFF
CDR3nt: TGTGCCAGTACCTGGACAGCCCCCGGTTCGAGGGAGCTGTTTTTT
d_gene: -
j_gene: TRBJ2-2
abundance: -
v_gene: TRBV19

CDR3aa: CASSFQGALGETQYF
CDR3nt: TGTGCCAGCAGTTTCCAGGGGGCGCTTGGAGAGACCCAGTACTTC
d_gene: TRBD1
j_gene: TRBJ2-5
abundance: many
v_gene: TRBV12-3/TRBV12-4

CDR3aa: CATPTTGRNAGGRTGELFF
CDR3nt: TGTGCCACTCCGACCACCGGTCGGAATGCGGGAGGGCGGACCGGGGAGCTGTTTTTT
d_gene: TRBD2
j_gene: TRBJ2-2
abundance: few
v_gene: TRBV7-9

CDR3aa: CSARGLAGALGDEQFF
CDR3nt: TGCAGTGCTAGAGGGCTAGCGGGGGCTTTGGGGGATGAGCAGTTCTTC
d_gene: TRBD2
j_gene: TRBJ2-1
abundance: -
v_gene: TRBV20-1

CDR3aa: CASSAPRQGTKNIQYF
CDR3nt: TGTGCCAGCAGTGCACCACGACAGGGGACCAAAAACATTCAGTACTTC
d_gene: TRBD1
j_gene: TRBJ2-4
abundance: -
v_gene: TRBV12-3/TRBV12-4

CDR3aa: CASSELAGTSTDTQYF
CDR3nt: TGTGCCAGCAGTGAACTAGCGGGGACTAGCACAGATACGCAGTATTTT
d_gene: TRBD2
j_gene: TRBJ2-3
abundance: -
v_gene: TRBV6-1

CDR3aa: CASSLNAPGISYEQYF
CDR3nt: TGTGCCAGCAGCTTAAACGCCCCTGGAATATCCTACGAGCAGTACTTC
d_gene: -
j_gene: TRBJ2-7
abundance: -
v_gene: TRBV7-3

CDR3aa: CASSLRLTGVYNEQFF
CDR3nt: TGTGCCAGCAGCTTACGGCTCACAGGGGTGTACAATGAGCAGTTCTTC
d_gene: TRBD1
j_gene: TRBJ2-1
abundance: -
v_gene: TRBV7-9

CDR3aa: CASRSRLGGSGGRASGELFF
CDR3nt: TGTGCTTCCCGATCTCGCTTAGGCGGTTCAGGCGGGAGGGCCAGCGGGGAGCTGTTTTTT
d_gene: TRBD2
j_gene: TRBJ2-2
abundance: many
v_gene: TRBV10-3

CDR3aa: CASSLMRQTPLNTEAFF
CDR3nt: TGCGCCAGCAGCTTGATGAGACAAACACCCCTGAACACTGAAGCTTTCTTT
d_gene: -
j_gene: TRBJ1-1
abundance: -
v_gene: TRBV5-1

CDR3aa: CASSLPQIGNEQFF
CDR3nt: TGTGCCAGCAGTTTACCACAGATCGGAAATGAGCAGTTCTTC
d_gene: -
j_gene: TRBJ2-1
abundance: many
v_gene: TRBV28

CDR3aa: CAWRMGGGYTF
CDR3nt: TGTGCCTGGAGGATGGGTGGTGGCTACACCTTC
d_gene: -
j_gene: TRBJ1-2
abundance: many
v_gene: TRBV30

CDR3aa: CAWSVTRSGELFF
CDR3nt: TGTGCCTGGAGTGTTACTAGGTCCGGGGAGCTGTTTTTT
d_gene: -
j_gene: TRBJ2-2
abundance: many
v_gene: TRBV30

CDR3aa: CASSLGPMETQYF
CDR3nt: TGTGCCAGCAGCTTGGGCCCCATGGAGACCCAGTACTTC
d_gene: -
j_gene: TRBJ2-5
abundance: few
v_gene: TRBV5-6

CDR3aa: CASSPRTALLHPGQFF
CDR3nt: TGTGCCAGCAGCCCCAGGACAGCTCTATTGCACCCAGGGCAGTTCTTC
d_gene: -
j_gene: TRBJ2-1
abundance: many
v_gene: TRBV11-2

CDR3aa: CSADRGQETQYF
CDR3nt: TGCAGTGCCGACAGGGGCCAAGAGACCCAGTACTTC
d_gene: TRBD1
j_gene: TRBJ2-5
abundance: many
v_gene: TRBV20-1

CDR3aa: CSVERVVGTDTQYF
CDR3nt: TGCAGCGTTGAGAGGGTGGTGGGCACAGATACGCAGTATTTT
d_gene: -
j_gene: TRBJ2-3
abundance: -
v_gene: TRBV29-1

CDR3aa: CASRPTGLGNQPQHF
CDR3nt: TGTGCCAGCAGGCCTACAGGGCTGGGGAATCAGCCCCAGCATTTT
d_gene: -
j_gene: TRBJ1-5
abundance: many
v_gene: TRBV6-1

CDR3aa: CASSLYRTNQPQHF
CDR3nt: TGTGCCAGCAGCTTATACAGGACCAATCAGCCCCAGCATTTT
d_gene: -
j_gene: TRBJ1-5
abundance: few
v_gene: TRBV5-6

CDR3aa: CASTRDSLFTDTQYF
CDR3nt: TGTGCCAGCACCCGGGACAGTCTCTTCACAGATACGCAGTATTTT
d_gene: TRBD1
j_gene: TRBJ2-3
abundance: many
v_gene: TRBV6-2/TRBV6-3

CDR3aa: CSARIPRGSNQPQHF
CDR3nt: TGCAGTGCTAGAATCCCCCGGGGGAGCAATCAGCCCCAGCATTTT
d_gene: -
j_gene: TRBJ1-5
abundance: -
v_gene: TRBV20-1